Shown below are 13 T cell receptor beta chains from a single sample sequenced in a study of persistence of HIV-infected CD4 T cells. An overlapping HIV-1 Gag peptide pool stimulated these cells at 0.85 to 1 ug/peptide/mL. Sorting of responding CD4+ T cells relied on upregulated CD40 ligand together with CD69. What these receptors recognize is not known. Sequencing used immunoSEQ version 4 in survey mode. TCRdb's table, derived via immunoSEQ multiplex PCR, lists solely in-frame clones and lacks some. The sample records about 20,000 clones, over 55% being singletons. Sequenced here: CD4+ T cells sorted from PBMCs after roughly 18-hour stimulation, sampled from a patient who received antiretroviral therapy. These receptors were taken from an adult woman with HIV who was CMV-seropositive.

This sequence joins TRBV3-1 (or the pseudogene TRBV3-2) and TRBJ1-3; the match to TRBD1 covers 8 bases. V lost 0 bases and J lost 4; bases outside the gene matches: 2. The CDR3 is 15 residues long. CDR1 and CDR2 (germline): LGHDT, YNNKEL (reference sequence). The CDR3 reads CASSQETGVGNTIYF. Here the CDR3 DNA reads TGTGCCAGCAGCCAAGAGACAGGGGTCGGAAACACCATATATTTT.

The rearrangement uses TRBV7-3 and TRBJ2-3; D might be TRBD1 or TRBD2, each matching 5 bases. Germline V CDR1 and CDR2: SGHTA, FQGTGA. V lost 1 base and J lost 2, with 7 bases in between. The CDR3 covers 14 residues. In DNA, the CDR3 is TGTGCCAGCAGCTTAAGGGGGTCCACAGATACGCAGTATTTT. It codes for CASSLRGSTDTQYF. Complete variable domain (other parts from reference TRBV7-3 and TRBJ2-3): GAGVSQTPSNKVTEKGKYVELRCDPISGHTALYWYRQSLGQGPEFLIYFQGTGAADDSGLPNDRFFAVRPEGSVSTLKIQRTERGDSAVYLCASSLRGSTDTQYFGPGTRLTVL.

V usage is TRBV5-1 and J usage is TRBJ2-1; D is unclear. V lost 2 bases, J lost 9 bases, and 15 bases lay in between. Germline V gene lookup returns CDR1 SGHRS and CDR2 YFSETQ. The CDR3 has 14 amino acids. CDR3 protein: CASSFPSDVIEQFF. DNA of the CDR3: TGCGCCAGCAGCTTTCCTTCCGACGTGATTGAGCAGTTCTTC. Full variable domain (missing parts from reference TRBV5-1 and TRBJ2-1): KAGVTQTPRYLIKTRGQQVTLSCSPISGHRSVSWYQQTPGQGLQFLFEYFSETQRNKGNFPGRFSGRQFSNSRSEMNVSTLELGDSALYLCASSFPSDVIEQFFGPGTRLTVL.

This clone was seen only a few times. V gene TRBV7-9 combines with J gene TRBJ2-5; D is perhaps TRBD2 (5 bases). Trimming left V 6 bases short and J 5 bases short, with 13 bases between. In germline, CDR1 is SEHNR, CDR2 FQNEAQ (reference sequence). The CDR3 length is 13 residues. CDR3 loop: CASRDGISETQYF. DNA for the CDR3: TGTGCCAGCAGAGACGGGATTAGCGAGACCCAGTACTTC.

A few counts support this clone. The rearrangement joins TRBV5-1 to TRBJ2-2; D may match TRBD1 or TRBD2 (7 bases each). CDR1 and CDR2 (germline): SGHRS, YFSETQ. Trimming stripped 4 bases from V and 7 bases from J, with 14 bases between. This CDR3 is built from 14 residues. CDR3 region: CASSHDREGGELFF. CDR3 in DNA: TGCGCCAGCAGCCATGACAGGGAGGGCGGGGAGCTGTTTTTT.

The chain is built from TRBV19 and TRBJ1-1; weak D call: TRBD1 (5 bases). The V gene's germline CDR1 is LNHDA and CDR2 SQIVND (reference sequence). This CDR3 is built from 12 residues. The ends were cut back, 6 bases at V and 4 bases at J, with 9 bases in the middle. The CDR3 coding sequence is TGTGCCAGTAGCGGGGGATTCACTGAAGCTTTCTTT. The encoded protein is CASSGGFTEAFF. Full variable domain (missing parts from reference TRBV19 and TRBJ1-1): DGGITQSPKYLFRKEGQNVTLSCEQNLNHDAMYWYRQDPGQGLRLIYYSQIVNDFQKGDIAEGYSVSREKKESFPLTVTSAQKNPTAFYLCASSGGFTEAFFGQGTRLTVV.

The chain has TRBV6-5 and TRBJ2-6, with D perhaps matching TRBD2 (5 bases). Germline CDR1 and CDR2: MNHEY and SVGAGI. The CDR3 contains 16 residues. Trimming removed 4 bases from V and 4 bases from J, with 14 bases in between. DNA for the CDR3: TGTGCCAGCAGTTTCCGGGATCCACGCGGGGCCAACGTCCTGACTTTC. It translates to CASSFRDPRGANVLTF.

This clone is labeled as medium-sized. This chain joins TRBV6-5 and TRBJ1-5; the match to TRBD1 covers 7 bases. The germline CDR1 and CDR2 sequences are MNHEY and SVGAGI. The CDR3 spans 15 residues. Trimming cost V 0 bases and J 3 bases; bases outside gene matches: 2. As DNA, the CDR3 is TGTGCCAGCAGTTACTCGGGACAGCTCAATCAGCCCCAGCATTTT. Protein product: CASSYSGQLNQPQHF.

V usage is TRBV6-5 and J usage is TRBJ1-5; possibly TRBD1 for D (5 bases). Between the trimmed V and J ends, which lost 7 bases and 4 bases, there was a span of 17 bases. This CDR3 is 15 amino acids long. Germline loops: CDR1 MNHEY, CDR2 SVGAGI. CDR3 protein: CASIQSWDGNQPQHF. CDR3 DNA sequence: TGTGCCAGCATCCAATCCTGGGACGGGAATCAGCCCCAGCATTTT.

V is TRBV29-1 and J is TRBJ2-1; TRBD1 might be the D (6 bases). This CDR3 contains 16 residues. Looked up from germline, CDR1 is SQVTM and CDR2 is ANQGSEA. Between the trimmed V and J ends, which lost 4 bases and 4 bases, there was a span of 20 bases. CDR3 loop: CSVVLPGHPRYNEQFF. CDR3 in DNA: TGCAGCGTTGTCCTTCCGGGACACCCCCGATACAATGAGCAGTTCTTC.

This clone rates as medium-sized. The chain employs TRBV6-2 or TRBV6-3 and TRBJ1-3; D is unclear. The V end was cut by 4 bases, the J end by 0 bases, with 4 bases between. The CDR3 covers 13 residues. The germline gives CDR1 MNHEY, CDR2 SVGEGT. CDR3 sequence reads: CASSLASGNTIYF. The CDR3 DNA reads as TGTGCCAGCAGTTTAGCCTCTGGAAACACCATATATTTT.

J is TRBJ2-2 and V is TRBV27, with 9 bases that match TRBD1. The CDR3 spans 16 residues. Germline V gene data show CDR1 as MNHEY and CDR2 as SMNVEV (reference sequence). V lost 4 bases, J lost 4 bases, and 7 bases stayed unmatched. The CDR3 sequence: CASSWTGQGLTGELFF. As DNA, the CDR3 is TGTGCCAGCAGTTGGACGGGACAGGGCCTCACCGGGGAGCTGTTTTTT.

V gene TRBV19 combines with J gene TRBJ2-2, with D perhaps TRBD2 (6 bases). The CDR3 runs to 15 residues. Trimming removed 5 bases at V and 5 bases at J, with 15 bases between. The germline V gene has CDR1 LNHDA and CDR2 SQIVND (reference sequence). CDR3 loop: CASSAGRTFTGELFF. For the CDR3, the DNA is TGTGCCAGTAGTGCAGGGAGGACTTTTACCGGGGAGCTGTTTTTT.